This T cell receptor beta chain originates from a study of regulatory T cells in long-lasting Graves disease. Study-wide findings and caveats: Study of thyroid tissue was not done, with only peripheral blood studied. Persistent patients shared more public clonotypes (2,741) than new patients (more than 900).

V lost 5 bases and J lost 4; bases outside the gene matches: 7. Germline V CDR1 and CDR2: MNHNS, SASEGT. The CDR3 consists of 16 residues. For TCR beta, libraries came from iRepertoire HTBI primers and Arm-PCR of CDR3 regions. Each CDR3 protein gets one entry after TCRdb re-called the multiplex PCR reads with MiXCR. The repertoire holds 200,000 to 250,000 distinct CDR3 sequences, with roughly a fifth as singletons. The sample's time point: newly diagnosed GD, antithyroid drugs for less than 3 months. Extracted RNA from PBMCs served as the source of the TCR library. The patient group derived from an endocrinology department in Xi'an, China. Points on this clonotype: Its antigen is as yet unknown.

These data are also associated with another study on T cells in Graves' hyperthyroidism and ophthalmopathy.

V gene TRBV6-1 combines with J gene TRBJ2-1; 11 bases match TRBD2. The material sequenced was peripheral blood mononuclear cells (PBMCs), taken at new diagnosis, from a patient treated with antithyroid drugs. This clonotype was obtained from a woman in her 30s with Graves disease. Here the CDR3 DNA reads TGTGCCAGCAGTCCAACGGGACTAGCGGTTTACAATGAGCAGTTCTTC. Translation: CASSPTGLAVYNEQFF.